Reported below is one T cell receptor beta chain. Here immunoSEQ multiplex PCR was the method, and the copy in TCRdb shows in-frame clones only, minus some. This sample has around 69,000 clones, with roughly 87% found just once. The data originate from a study of OX40 agonist ivuxolimab in advanced cancers. Trimming cost V 0 bases and J 3 bases; bases outside gene matches: 1. Germline CDR1 reads MNHEY; CDR2 reads SVGAGI. The CDR3 consists of 14 residues. Sequenced material: CD4+ or CD8+ T cells sorted from blood, taken in a trial of the OX40 agonist ivuxolimab. The chain couples TRBV6-5 to TRBJ1-1; 7 positions match TRBD1. This sequence was found in an adult with an advanced solid tumor such as melanoma, head and neck, liver or kidney cancer. This chain's CDR3 is CASSYSRGDTEAFF. CDR3 DNA sequence: TGTGCCAGCAGTTACTCCAGGGGGGACACTGAAGCTTTCTTT.